The 28 T cell receptor beta chains below were found in one sample sequenced in a study of shared clonotypes between healthy human individuals. This table comes from immunoSEQ multiplex PCR, and its TCRdb copy is limited to in-frame clones, with some not included. Among over a million clones listed, approximately 78% were seen once. Sequencing was done on a sample of memory CD4+ T cells from PBMCs. Subset in this sample: CD45RA-negative fraction. These receptors came from a man between 18 and 35 years old in good health. Some clones in this sample may be carry-over from other donors' samples.

V gene TRBV5-1 combines with J gene TRBJ2-1; 11 bases align to TRBD2. This CDR3 contains 20 residues. Germline V CDR1 and CDR2: SGHRS, YFSETQ. The V segment lost 3 bases and the J segment 0 bases; nucleotides outside the gene matches: 14. The CDR3 reads CASSWGSSGRIRSSYNEQFF. In nucleotides, the CDR3 is TGCGCCAGCAGCTGGGGCTCTAGCGGGAGGATCCGAAGCTCCTACAATGAGCAGTTCTTC.

The CDR3 loop reads CASSGSGPFNSPLHF. The CDR3 DNA follows: TGTGCCAGCAGCGGATCGGGACCGTTTAATTCACCCCTCCACTTT. The V and J genes are TRBV5-4 and TRBJ1-6, with D possibly being TRBD1 (5 bases). Per germline, CDR1 SGHNT and CDR2 YYREEE (reference sequence). The CDR3 is made up of 15 amino acids. V was clipped by 4 bases and J by 6 bases, with 14 bases between them.

The V and J genes are TRBV15 and TRBJ2-1; D might be TRBD2 (5 bases). The V end lost 5 bases, the J end lost 15 bases, and 20 bases lay between the germline ends. Germline CDR1 is LNHNV and CDR2 is YYDKDF (reference sequence). The CDR3 is made up of 13 amino acids. CDR3 DNA: TGTGCCACCAGCCCCGGCGCCCCTCTAGCCGGGTTCTTC. Its protein is CATSPGAPLAGFF.

The rearrangement links TRBV28 to TRBJ2-7; D perhaps matches TRBD1 (5 bases). The CDR3 has 16 residues. V was shortened by 1 base and J by 5 bases, with 18 bases between the two germline ends. The germline V gene has CDR1 MDHEN and CDR2 SYDVKM. CDR3 bases: TGTGCCAGCAGTTTATATCGTTGGGCAGGGCGGAACGAGCAGTACTTC. The encoded protein is CASSLYRWAGRNEQYF.

The chain uses TRBV29-1 and TRBJ2-3; tentative D call: TRBD1 (5 bases). Trimming took off 3 bases at V and 0 bases at J, with 16 bases between the two ends. CDR1 is SQVTM and CDR2 is ANQGSEA in the germline V gene. The CDR3 runs to 16 residues. The CDR3 protein is CSVEVFSRGSTDTQYF. CDR3 in DNA: TGCAGCGTTGAGGTTTTTAGTAGGGGTAGCACAGATACGCAGTATTTT.

The V call is TRBV27, the J call TRBJ2-7, with TRBD2 identical over 10 bases. V shed 4 bases, J shed 0 bases, and the junction held 9 bases outside the gene matches. The CDR3 length is 17 residues. CDR1 is MNHEY, CDR2 SMNVEV, per germline (reference sequence). The CDR3 coding sequence is TGTGCCAGCAGTTACCGGACTAGCGGCACCAGCTCCTACGAGCAGTACTTC. Residues: CASSYRTSGTSSYEQYF.

The chain carries TRBV11-2 and TRBJ2-7; the match to TRBD2 covers 9 bases. The germline gives CDR1 SGHAT, CDR2 FQNNGV. Germline trimming cut 5 bases from V and 6 bases from J; bases unmatched to any gene: 5. The CDR3 length is 13 residues. For the CDR3, the DNA is TGTGCCAGCAGCCGAAGCGGGAGGCCCGAGCAGTACTTC. Translating it yields CASSRSGRPEQYF.

The J gene is TRBJ2-3, the V gene TRBV7-3, with TRBD1 matching over 9 bases. CDR3 length equals 15 residues. From germline, CDR1 is SGHTA and CDR2 FQGTGA. The V segment lost 2 bases and the J segment 3 bases; nucleotides outside the gene matches: 3. The CDR3 reads CASSLGGQGTDTQYF. The CDR3 bases are TGTGCCAGCAGCTTAGGGGGACAGGGAACAGATACGCAGTATTTT.

About this clone itself: One end of the junction fails to match germline, which may point to a read error. The CDR3 reads CSVEGRQGGNEQFF. The CDR3 DNA is TGCAGCGTGGAAGGGCGACAGGGGGGCAATGAGCAGTTCTTC. This chain uses TRBV29-1 with TRBJ2-1, with 9 positions matching TRBD1. In germline, CDR1 is SQVTM, CDR2 ANQGSEA. The CDR3 is made up of 14 amino acids.

J is TRBJ2-7 and V is TRBV9, with 14 bases fitting TRBD2. This CDR3 comprises 18 residues. Losses at the gene ends were 4 bases for V and 2 bases for J; bases not matched to a gene: 11. CDR1 is SGDLS and CDR2 is YYNGEE in the germline V gene. CDR3 loop: CASSLTPGTSGSPYEQYF. CDR3 nucleotides: TGTGCCAGCAGCCTAACGCCCGGGACTAGCGGGAGTCCCTACGAGCAGTACTTC.

The chain links TRBV11-3 to TRBJ2-2; D is perhaps TRBD2 (6 bases). The germline gives CDR1 SGHNT, CDR2 YENEEA. CDR3 size: 15 residues. With 5 bases removed from V and 5 bases from J, the gap between germline ends came to 15 bases. The CDR3, as DNA: TGTGCCAGCAGCCCAGGACCGGGGGAAACCGGGGAGCTGTTTTTT. Translation: CASSPGPGETGELFF.

A few counts support this clone. The rearrangement joins TRBV6-5 to TRBJ2-5, with 7 bases identical to TRBD2. The trim removed 5 bases at V and 5 bases at J, leaving 8 bases unmatched. Germline loops: CDR1 MNHEY, CDR2 SVGAGI. The CDR3 consists of 14 residues. The CDR3 is CASSASGGAETQYF. The CDR3, as DNA: TGTGCCAGCAGTGCTAGCGGAGGGGCGGAGACCCAGTACTTC.

The chain has TRBV29-1 and TRBJ2-1, with D possibly called TRBD1 or TRBD2 (5 bases each). The CDR3 has 15 amino acids. Trimming stripped 0 bases from V and 6 bases from J, with 15 bases between. Germline V gene data show CDR1 as SQVTM and CDR2 as ANQGSEA. The CDR3 DNA is TGCAGCGTTGAAGAGTTGGAGGTTGGGGGCAATGAGCAGTTCTTC. This encodes CSVEELEVGGNEQFF.

V and J are TRBV7-3 and TRBJ2-7, with 10 bases fitting TRBD1. CDR1 is SGHTA and CDR2 is FQGTGA in the germline V gene. This CDR3 has 15 residues. Trimming at V came to 4 bases and at J to 0 bases, leaving 3 bases not matched to a gene. The CDR3 protein is CASSSGQGSSYEQYF. DNA for the CDR3: TGTGCCAGCAGCTCGGGACAGGGGAGCTCCTACGAGCAGTACTTC.

This chain links TRBV9 with TRBJ1-4; TRBD1 matches 10 bases. Germline V CDR1 and CDR2: SGDLS, YYNGEE. The CDR3 is 14 amino acids. J lost 8 bases, V lost 3 bases, and 4 bases had no gene match. The DNA for the CDR3 is TGTGCCAGCAGCGACGGACAGGGGGGAGAAAAACTGTTTTTT. This codes for CASSDGQGGEKLFF.

Concerning this clone: The same CDR3 also results from other DNA sequences found in this sample. This rearrangement joins TRBV9 to TRBJ1-1, with TRBD1 identical over 8 bases. The V gene end was trimmed by 0 bases and the J gene end by 1 base; junction bases not matched to a gene: 2. This CDR3 is built from 15 residues. Germline V gene data show CDR1 as SGDLS and CDR2 as YYNGEE. In nucleotides, the CDR3 is TGTGCCAGCAGCGTAGTCGGACAGGGGAACACTGAAGCTTTCTTT. Amino acid sequence: CASSVVGQGNTEAFF.

The V and J genes are TRBV5-1 and TRBJ2-1, with D possibly called TRBD1 or TRBD2 (5 bases each). Germline lookup yields CDR1 SGHRS and CDR2 YFSETQ. This CDR3 is built from 17 residues. V lost 3 bases, J lost 8 bases, and 24 bases lay in between. DNA for the CDR3: TGCGCCAGCAGCTCGAGCCCCAGGGCATCAAAGGGAGATGAGCAGTTCTTC. It translates to CASSSSPRASKGDEQFF.

The chain combines TRBV7-2 with TRBJ2-7; maybe TRBD2 (5 bases). This CDR3 contains 14 residues. The germline V gene has CDR1 SGHTA and CDR2 FQGNSA. The V end was cut by 3 bases, the J end by 4 bases, with 13 bases between. CDR3 bases: TGTGCCAGCAGCTTGCGGAGGCTGAGTTACGAGCAGTACTTC. This gives the protein CASSLRRLSYEQYF.

CDR3 nucleotide sequence: TGTGCCACCAGCAGATGGACTGTTAGCACAGATACGCAGTATTTT. Its protein is CATSRWTVSTDTQYF. This chain connects TRBV15 to TRBJ2-3, with a possible D match to TRBD2 (5 bases). In germline, CDR1 is LNHNV, CDR2 YYDKDF (reference sequence). Trimming left V 2 bases short and J 0 bases short, with 9 bases between. The CDR3 sequence is 15 residues long.

The count of this clone is one. The chain combines TRBV28 with TRBJ2-4; a possible D gene is TRBD1 (6 bases). Germline CDR1 and CDR2: MDHEN and SYDVKM. The V end was cut by 6 bases, the J end by 0 bases, with 12 bases between. The CDR3 runs to 15 residues. The CDR3 protein is CASSRGTLAKNIQYF. The CDR3 DNA is TGTGCCAGCAGCCGAGGGACACTAGCCAAAAACATTCAGTACTTC.

This clone occurred once. This chain uses TRBV29-1 with TRBJ2-5; 12 positions match TRBD2. Looked up from germline, CDR1 is SQVTM and CDR2 is ANQGSEA. The CDR3 extends over 14 amino acids. The ends lost 6 bases at V and 5 bases at J; junction bases unmatched: 7. This chain's CDR3 is CSVATSGRRETQYF. The CDR3 nucleotides read TGCAGCGTCGCGACTAGCGGGAGACGGGAGACCCAGTACTTC.

The V gene is TRBV5-1, the J gene TRBJ2-5, with D possibly called TRBD1 or TRBD2 (5 bases each). The V gene's germline CDR1 is SGHRS and CDR2 YFSETQ. Trimming pared 6 bases from V and 2 bases from J, leaving 20 bases between. The CDR3 runs to 16 residues. The CDR3 coding sequence is TGCGCCAGCAACTGGGGCTATGTGAGGGAGCAAGAGACCCAGTACTTC. It yields the protein CASNWGYVREQETQYF.

With respect to this clone: Other DNA sequences in the same sample also yield this CDR3. The chain is built from TRBV7-9 and TRBJ2-5, with D perhaps matching TRBD1 (6 bases). Germline V gene lookup returns CDR1 SEHNR and CDR2 FQNEAQ (reference sequence). V was clipped by 0 bases and J by 2 bases, with 7 bases between them. The CDR3 runs 14 residues. In DNA form, the CDR3 reads TGTGCCAGCAGCTTAGCGACAGGTCAAGAGACCCAGTACTTC. It is translated as CASSLATGQETQYF.

The V call is TRBV19, the J call TRBJ2-7, with D possibly TRBD2 on 6 matching bases. The CDR3 sequence is 13 residues long. Germline CDR1 reads LNHDA; CDR2 reads SQIVND (reference sequence). V shed 6 bases and J shed 0 bases, with 9 bases lying between them. The CDR3 protein is CASRGLLSYEQYF. DNA for the CDR3: TGTGCCAGTAGGGGACTCCTCTCCTACGAGCAGTACTTC.

The chain combines TRBV6-6 with TRBJ1-2, with a possible D match to TRBD1 (5 bases). V lost 2 bases and J 2 bases, leaving 12 bases between the germline ends. Germline CDR1 is MNHNY and CDR2 is SVGAGI (reference sequence). The CDR3 covers 15 residues. In nucleotides, the CDR3 is TGTGCCAGCAGTTACCGGGGGGACCTCAACTATGGCTACACCTTC. Amino acid sequence: CASSYRGDLNYGYTF.

As to this clone: Other DNA variants within this sample encode the same CDR3. The chain recombines TRBV15 with TRBJ2-7; D is possibly TRBD1 (6 bases). CDR3 length: 13 amino acids. Trimming stripped 0 bases from V and 5 bases from J, with 8 bases between. Germline-derived CDR1 and CDR2 are LNHNV and YYDKDF (reference sequence). The CDR3 DNA sequence: TGTGCCACCAGCAGAGATCCAGGGGACGAGCAGTACTTC. It codes for CATSRDPGDEQYF.

The chain employs TRBV9 and TRBJ1-1; no definite D call. This CDR3 contains 15 residues. V was trimmed by 0 bases and J by 1 base, leaving 10 bases between them. CDR1 SGDLS and CDR2 YYNGEE come from the germline V gene. CDR3 DNA: TGTGCCAGCAGCGTAGAAGCGCAGGCGAACACTGAAGCTTTCTTT. Translation gives CASSVEAQANTEAFF.

The chain is built from TRBV5-1 and TRBJ2-7, with D possibly matching TRBD1 (6 bases). There are 14 residues in the CDR3. Looked up from germline, CDR1 is SGHRS and CDR2 is YFSETQ. The V end was cut by 3 bases, the J end by 3 bases, with 13 bases between. The CDR3 coding sequence is TGCGCCAGCAGCTGGCAGGGGCCTAGCTACGAGCAGTACTTC. This gives the protein CASSWQGPSYEQYF.